This T cell receptor (beta chain) originates from a study of metastatic and nonmetastatic thyroid tumors. Study-wide background: Repertoire comparison spanned blood and tumor or nodule tissue of malignant and benign thyroid patients. Study-wide results and limits: In blood and tumor, TCR beta diversity was reportedly significantly higher in malignant thyroid tumors than in benign nodules.

Authors' processing steps: Clinicopathological groups of papillary thyroid cancer showed CDR3 differences that were used to build a distant-metastasis classifier. With MiXCR, TCRdb called clones anew from the PCR reads. Clone size and V and J calls follow TCRdb, not the original study. The data show tens of thousands of clones, more than 12% seen once. V trimming: 5 bases; J trimming: 0 bases; junction bases outside the gene matches: 4. Germline loops: CDR1 SGHTA, CDR2 FQGTGA. The CDR3 spans 15 residues. Thyroid surgery was preceded by no treatment in any patient. This clone was recorded many times. Its antigen remains unknown.

This sequence joins TRBV7-3 and TRBJ2-1; 7 bases are a match to TRBD2. The material sequenced was blood. The receptor's source is a female donor with papillary thyroid cancer or a benign thyroid nodule (not recorded which). Some clones in this sample may be carry-over from other donors' samples. CDR3 amino acids: CASSQSGDSYNEQFF. CDR3 nucleotides: TGTGCCAGCAGCCAGAGCGGGGACTCCTACAATGAGCAGTTCTTC.